One sample yielded the 17 T cell receptor beta chains listed below, sequenced in a study of blood T cell repertoires in COVID-19. TCRdb keeps only in-frame clones here, not all; method: immunoSEQ multiplex PCR. The sample contains under 400,000 clones, about nine tenths of which appear only once. The sequenced material came from peripheral blood. The receptors derive from a woman in her 30s with COVID-19, enrolled during active disease.

The V gene is TRBV7-2, the J gene TRBJ2-2; the match to TRBD1 covers 8 bases. The germline CDR1 and CDR2 sequences are SGHTA and FQGNSA. The CDR3 loop spans 15 amino acids. Trimming cost V 3 bases and J 6 bases; bases outside gene matches: 6. The CDR3 region has the DNA TGTGCCAGCAGCTTCGCAGGGGGCACCGCCGGGGAGCTGTTTTTT. It codes for CASSFAGGTAGELFF.

V and J are TRBV24-1 and TRBJ2-3, with 11 bases identical to TRBD2. J was trimmed by 2 bases and V by 3 bases; bases with no gene match: 6. There are 17 residues in the CDR3. Germline CDR1 KGHDR, CDR2 SFDVKD. CDR3 nucleotide sequence: TGTGCCACCAGTGATATTGGGACTAGCGGTTACACAGATACGCAGTATTTT. Encoded protein: CATSDIGTSGYTDTQYF.

The rearrangement joins TRBV27 to TRBJ2-2; D remains unclear. The germline gives CDR1 MNHEY, CDR2 SMNVEV (reference sequence). CDR3 size: 14 residues. V gave up 0 bases and J gave up 1 base, with 3 bases separating them. CDR3: CASSLSRNTGELFF. CDR3 DNA sequence: TGTGCCAGCAGTTTATCCCGGAACACCGGGGAGCTGTTTTTT.

This chain connects TRBV6-5 to TRBJ1-6, with a tentative D call TRBD1 (6 bases). CDR3 length: 15 residues. The V gene lost 6 bases and the J gene lost 5 bases, with 14 bases spanning the gap. Germline V gene sequence: CDR1 MNHEY, CDR2 SVGAGI. CDR3 region: CASRSGTLNNSPLHF. The CDR3 coding sequence is TGTGCCAGCAGGTCCGGGACACTGAATAATTCACCCCTCCACTTT.

V and J are TRBV7-9 and TRBJ2-1; 10 bases line up with TRBD2. This CDR3 is built from 15 residues. CDR1 is SEHNR and CDR2 is FQNEAQ in the germline V gene (reference sequence). After removal of 1 base from V and 10 bases from J, the junction contained 7 bases not matched to a gene. CDR3 coding DNA: TGTGCCAGCAGCTTAGAGTCTAGCGGGAGAGAAGAGCAGTTCTTC. Its translation is CASSLESSGREEQFF.

The V call is TRBV30, the J call TRBJ2-2; D uncertain. Trimming stripped 2 bases from V and 3 bases from J, with 13 bases between. The CDR3 runs to 15 residues. Looked up from germline, CDR1 is GTSNPN and CDR2 is SVGIG (reference sequence). The CDR3 DNA is TGTGCCTGGAGTTCGGCTTCCGAGGACACCGGGGAGCTGTTTTTT. It encodes CAWSSASEDTGELFF.

The chain is built from TRBV5-1 and TRBJ1-1; maybe TRBD1 (6 bases). The CDR3 has 16 residues. Germline loops: CDR1 SGHRS, CDR2 YFSETQ. Trimming stripped 0 bases from V and 5 bases from J, with 17 bases between. In nucleotides, the CDR3 is TGCGCCAGCAGCTTGGAGGGTCTGGGGGCGCGGACTGAAGCTTTCTTT. This codes for CASSLEGLGARTEAFF. The variable domain in full, completed from reference TRBV5-1 and TRBJ1-1, reads KAGVTQTPRYLIKTRGQQVTLSCSPISGHRSVSWYQQTPGQGLQFLFEYFSETQRNKGNFPGRFSGRQFSNSRSEMNVSTLELGDSALYLCASSLEGLGARTEAFFGQGTRLTVV.

This chain joins TRBV6-1 and TRBJ1-2; D gene unclear. Germline V lookup: CDR1 MNHNS, CDR2 SASEGT. CDR3 size: 14 residues. The germline V and J ends were trimmed by 0 bases and 8 bases, with 13 bases remaining between them. Written as DNA, the CDR3 is TGTGCCAGCAGTGAAGCACCGAGGGCGACCGGCTACACCTTC. Translated: CASSEAPRATGYTF.

The chain joins TRBV5-1 to TRBJ1-2, with TRBD1 matching over 8 bases. The CDR3 spans 15 residues. The junction had 9 bases not matched to a gene; V was cut back by 4 bases and J by 4 bases. Germline CDR1 is SGHRS and CDR2 is YFSETQ. DNA for the CDR3: TGCGCCAGCAGCACGACAGCAGGGGGCAGCTATGGCTACACCTTC. Translated: CASSTTAGGSYGYTF.

The chain has TRBV2 and TRBJ2-7; 8 nucleotides agree with TRBD2. Germline V gives CDR1 SNHLY, CDR2 FYNNEI. The J segment lost 5 bases and the V segment lost 9 bases, leaving 18 bases of the junction unmatched. CDR3 length: 16 amino acids. The chain's CDR3 is CASDGGEGRTPNEQYF. The CDR3 DNA reads TGTGCCAGTGACGGGGGGGAGGGACGGACCCCCAACGAGCAGTACTTC. The whole variable domain, filled in from reference TRBV2 and TRBJ2-7, reads EPEVTQTPSHQVTQMGQEVILRCVPISNHLYFYWYRQILGQKVEFLVSFYNNEISEKSEIFDDQFSVERPDGSNFTLKIRSTKLEDSAMYFCASDGGEGRTPNEQYFGPGTRLTVT.

The chain has TRBV5-1 and TRBJ1-2; D not resolved. Germline values: CDR1 SGHRS, CDR2 YFSETQ. This CDR3 has 15 amino acids. Trimming stripped 6 bases from V and 2 bases from J, with 17 bases between. The CDR3 sequence: CASTVGAGPNYGYTF. In nucleotides, the CDR3 is TGCGCCAGCACGGTGGGAGCCGGCCCCAACTATGGCTACACCTTC.

The chain carries TRBV4-2 and TRBJ2-7; D ambiguous. The CDR3 spans 14 residues. The germline gives CDR1 LGHNA, CDR2 YNFKEQ. V lost 0 bases and J 2 bases, leaving 8 bases between the germline ends. The CDR3 spells CASSQDPNPYEQYF. The CDR3 region has the DNA TGTGCCAGCAGCCAAGACCCTAACCCCTACGAGCAGTACTTC.

In this sample, this clone turned up once. The rearrangement links TRBV5-5 to TRBJ2-1, with D tentatively TRBD2 (7 bases). Germline assignment: CDR1 SGHKS and CDR2 YYEKEE (reference sequence). The CDR3 sequence is 15 residues long. Trimming took off 4 bases at V and 4 bases at J, with 15 bases between the two ends. The CDR3 sequence: CASSPASGTYNEQFF. For the CDR3, the DNA is TGTGCCAGCAGCCCCGCAAGCGGGACATACAATGAGCAGTTCTTC.

The chain carries TRBV6-5 and TRBJ1-1; the D gene is possibly TRBD1 (6 bases). CDR1 MNHEY and CDR2 SVGAGI come from the germline V gene. V gave up 5 bases and J gave up 2 bases, with 15 bases separating them. The CDR3 consists of 15 residues. CDR3 loop: CASSRPNRANTEAFF. The CDR3 region has the DNA TGTGCCAGCAGTCGCCCCAACAGGGCAAACACTGAAGCTTTCTTT.

This chain uses TRBV7-2 with TRBJ2-3; D possibly corresponds to TRBD1 (5 bases). CDR1 SGHTA and CDR2 FQGNSA come from the germline V gene. The CDR3 has 15 residues. With 0 bases removed from V and 2 bases from J, the gap between germline ends came to 9 bases. CDR3 in amino acids: CASSLADIATDTQYF. The CDR3 DNA reads TGTGCCAGCAGCTTAGCGGACATAGCCACAGATACGCAGTATTTT.

The genes are TRBV30 and TRBJ2-5, with 7 positions matching TRBD2. The CDR3 extends over 15 amino acids. Germline V CDR1 and CDR2: GTSNPN, SVGIG (reference sequence). Trimming cost V 4 bases and J 5 bases; bases outside gene matches: 13. CDR3 region: CAWNGPGGSYETQYF. In DNA, the CDR3 is TGTGCCTGGAACGGTCCGGGCGGGAGCTACGAGACCCAGTACTTC. Full variable domain (missing parts from reference TRBV30 and TRBJ2-5): SQTIHQWPATLVQPVGSPLSLECTVEGTSNPNLYWYRQAAGRGLQLLFYSVGIGQISSEVPQNLSASRPQDRQFILSSKKLLLSDSGFYLCAWNGPGGSYETQYFGPGTRLLVL.

V gene TRBV6-6 combines with J gene TRBJ1-3; unclear D gene. The ends were cut back, 6 bases at V and 8 bases at J, with 5 bases in the middle. This CDR3 contains 10 residues. Germline assignment: CDR1 MNHNY and CDR2 SVGAGI (reference sequence). The CDR3 here is CASRGDTIYF. The CDR3 DNA is TGTGCCAGCAGGGGAGACACCATATATTTT.